What follows are 19 T cell receptor beta chains derived from one specimen sequenced in a study of CD8 T cells in Susac syndrome. RNA totalling about 0.45 to 1 ug underwent reverse transcription with random hexamers. Via MiXCR, TCRdb re-called the immunoSEQ multiplex PCR reads, giving one row per CDR3 protein. There are roughly 110,000 distinct CDR3 sequences in the sample; 94% occur only once, and over 0.35% lies in the top ten. Sequencing input: CD8+ T cells from PBMCs. The receptors shown here come from a human donor with Susac syndrome.

The chain combines TRBV27 with TRBJ2-1; tentatively, D is TRBD1 or TRBD2 (6 bases each). Germline-derived CDR1 and CDR2 are MNHEY and SMNVEV (reference sequence). V lost 5 bases and J lost 4, with 21 bases in between. The CDR3 extends over 17 amino acids. Here the CDR3 reads CASSVTGAPFLYNEQFF. CDR3 nucleotide sequence: TGTGCCAGCAGTGTTACGGGGGCTCCCTTCTTGTACAATGAGCAGTTCTTC.

This clonotype was detected only a few times. This chain joins TRBV11-2 and TRBJ2-1; D remains unclear. The V and J ends lost 1 base and 8 bases respectively, with 6 bases between them. Germline CDR1 and CDR2: SGHAT and FQNNGV. This CDR3 region has 12 residues. CDR3 protein: CASSLGWDEQFF. The CDR3 DNA follows: TGTGCCAGCAGCTTAGGGTGGGATGAGCAGTTCTTC.

The chain combines TRBV5-6 with TRBJ1-2; D call uncertain. Trimming stripped 4 bases from V and 2 bases from J, with 15 bases between. Looked up from germline, CDR1 is SGHDT and CDR2 is YYEEEE. The CDR3 is made up of 15 amino acids. Here the CDR3 DNA reads TGTGCCAGCAGCCGCTATTTTTTGGGGAACTATGGCTACACCTTC. It encodes CASSRYFLGNYGYTF.

The rearrangement uses TRBV4-3 and TRBJ2-2; 14 bases fit TRBD2. V shed 4 bases, J shed 6 bases, and the junction held 7 bases outside the gene matches. The germline V gene encodes CDR1 LGHNA and CDR2 YSLEER. The CDR3 covers 17 residues. The CDR3 here is CASSLMTSGGAAGELFF. CDR3 in DNA: TGCGCCAGCAGCCTGATGACTAGCGGGGGGGCCGCCGGGGAGCTGTTTTTT.

V is TRBV30 and J is TRBJ2-7, with D unresolved. Per the germline V gene, CDR1 is GTSNPN and CDR2 is SVGIG (reference sequence). The V end lost 5 bases, the J end lost 3 bases, and 8 bases lay between the germline ends. The CDR3 loop spans 11 amino acids. The CDR3 protein is CAWGPHYEQYF. CDR3 in DNA: TGTGCCTGGGGGCCGCACTACGAGCAGTACTTC.

V and J are TRBV9 and TRBJ2-3; D is possibly TRBD2 (6 bases). The ends were cut back, 5 bases at V and 1 base at J, with 11 bases in the middle. From germline, CDR1 is SGDLS and CDR2 YYNGEE. The length of the CDR3 is 14 residues. CDR3 nucleotides: TGTGCCAGCAGTGCTGGAGGGGGCACAGATACGCAGTATTTT. This codes for CASSAGGGTDTQYF.

The chain couples TRBV5-6 to TRBJ2-5; D is unclear. CDR1 and CDR2 (germline): SGHDT, YYEEEE. The CDR3 consists of 15 residues. Trimming cost V 0 bases and J 5 bases, with 14 bases left between them. The CDR3 sequence: CASSLELLPAETQYF. For the CDR3, the DNA is TGTGCCAGCAGCTTGGAACTTCTCCCCGCGGAGACCCAGTACTTC. The full variable domain, its missing parts supplied by reference TRBV5-6 and TRBJ2-5, is DAGVTQSPTHLIKTRGQQVTLRCSPKSGHDTVSWYQQALGQGPQFIFQYYEEEERQRGNFPDRFSGHQFPNYSSELNVNALLLGDSALYLCASSLELLPAETQYFGPGTRLLVL.

The rearrangement joins TRBV13 to TRBJ1-5; D is possibly TRBD1 (5 bases). The CDR3 is made up of 13 amino acids. V lost 5 bases, J lost 4 bases, and 9 bases lay in between. Germline V gene data show CDR1 as PRHDT and CDR2 as FYEKMQ (reference sequence). In DNA, the CDR3 is TGTGCCAGCAGCCCCCGGGGGAATCAGCCCCAGCATTTT. Translation: CASSPRGNQPQHF. The full variable domain, its missing parts supplied by reference TRBV13 and TRBJ1-5, is AAGVIQSPRHLIKEKRETATLKCYPIPRHDTVYWYQQGPGQDPQFLISFYEKMQSDKGSIPDRFSAQQFSDYHSELNMSSLELGDSALYFCASSPRGNQPQHFGDGTRLSIL.

The chain recombines TRBV9 with TRBJ2-2; 10 bases match TRBD1. The germline gives CDR1 SGDLS, CDR2 YYNGEE. V lost 4 bases, J lost 3 bases, and 6 bases stayed unmatched. The CDR3 is made up of 16 amino acids. The CDR3 protein is CASSKTGTGDTGELFF. CDR3 sequence (DNA): TGTGCCAGCAGCAAGACCGGGACAGGGGACACCGGGGAGCTGTTTTTT.

This chain links TRBV7-8 with TRBJ2-5, with 16 bases that match TRBD2. From germline, CDR1 is SGHVS and CDR2 FQNEAQ. The CDR3 is 17 amino acids. V shed 5 bases, J shed 2 bases, and the junction held 5 bases outside the gene matches. CDR3 DNA: TGTGCCAGCAGCCGGGGACTAGCGGGGGGGAGGCAAGAGACCCAGTACTTC. Its protein product is CASSRGLAGGRQETQYF.

This clonotype was counted once. The V call is TRBV7-6, the J call TRBJ2-7; either TRBD1 or TRBD2 may fit D (5 bases each). The CDR3 spans 19 residues. Germline-derived CDR1 and CDR2 are SGHVS and FNYEAQ. The V end was cut by 4 bases, the J end by 1 base, with 26 bases between. The CDR3 DNA follows: TGTGCCAGCAGCTCCTCTACCCTCCCTGAGGGGATGGGTTCCTACGAGCAGTACTTC. It specifies CASSSSTLPEGMGSYEQYF.

The gene calls are TRBV5-1 and TRBJ2-7; D is possibly TRBD1 (5 bases). CDR3 size: 15 residues. Trimming stripped 3 bases from V and 1 base from J, with 14 bases between. CDR1 and CDR2 (germline): SGHRS, YFSETQ. The CDR3 DNA is TGCGCCAGCAGCTCAAGCCCGACAGCGTCCTACGAGCAGTACTTC. Translating gives CASSSSPTASYEQYF.

The chain recombines TRBV19 with TRBJ2-7; D uncertain. The ends were cut back, 7 bases at V and 5 bases at J, with 9 bases in the middle. Germline values: CDR1 LNHDA, CDR2 SQIVND (reference sequence). This CDR3 spans 11 amino acids. CDR3 coding DNA: TGTGCCAGTAAGATAGGCCACGAGCAGTACTTC. It codes for CASKIGHEQYF. The whole variable domain, filled in from reference TRBV19 and TRBJ2-7, reads DGGITQSPKYLFRKEGQNVTLSCEQNLNHDAMYWYRQDPGQGLRLIYYSQIVNDFQKGDIAEGYSVSREKKESFPLTVTSAQKNPTAFYLCASKIGHEQYFGPGTRLTVT.

This chain connects TRBV13 to TRBJ2-7, with a tentative D call TRBD1 (6 bases). V was trimmed by 6 bases and J by 0 bases, leaving 9 bases between them. CDR3 length equals 13 residues. CDR1 PRHDT and CDR2 FYEKMQ come from the germline V gene (reference sequence). DNA for the CDR3: TGTGCCAGCAGTTACAGGGACTCCTACGAGCAGTACTTC. This codes for CASSYRDSYEQYF.

J is TRBJ2-3 and V is TRBV18; no clear D. CDR1 is KGHSH, CDR2 LQKENI, per germline. The CDR3 contains 15 residues. Trimming pared 1 base from V and 3 bases from J, leaving 11 bases between. Here the CDR3 reads CASSPRPVQTDTQYF. The CDR3 region has the DNA TGTGCCAGCTCACCACGCCCAGTTCAAACAGATACGCAGTATTTT.

V is TRBV6-5 and J is TRBJ2-2, with D perhaps TRBD2 (6 bases). Germline V lookup: CDR1 MNHEY, CDR2 SVGAGI. V was trimmed by 8 bases and J by 4 bases, leaving 8 bases between them. The CDR3 has 12 residues. The CDR3, as DNA: TGTGCCAGCCTCGGGAGCACCGGGGAGCTGTTTTTT. It translates to CASLGSTGELFF.

This clonotype came up once. This chain links TRBV20-1 with TRBJ2-1; 12 bases are a match to TRBD1. This CDR3 spans 14 amino acids. The germline gives CDR1 DFQATT, CDR2 SNEGSKA (reference sequence). With 0 bases clipped from V and 8 bases from J, the junction kept 2 bases outside the gene matches. CDR3 DNA sequence: TGCAGTGCTAGAGATGGGACAGGGGGCGATGAGCAGTTCTTC. Residues: CSARDGTGGDEQFF.

The gene calls are TRBV7-3 and TRBJ1-1, with 8 bases matching TRBD1. CDR1 SGHTA and CDR2 FQGTGA come from the germline V gene. CDR3 length: 14 amino acids. V was clipped by 5 bases and J by 3 bases; unmatched bases: 5. The DNA of the CDR3 is TGTGCCAGCAGCACGACAGGGGCAGACACTGAAGCTTTCTTT. This sequence encodes CASSTTGADTEAFF.

The chain recombines TRBV7-9 with TRBJ2-1; D gene unclear. This CDR3 contains 10 residues. Trimming pared 5 bases from V and 10 bases from J, leaving 6 bases between. Germline CDR1 and CDR2: SEHNR and FQNEAQ (reference sequence). CDR3 residues: CASSPQEQFF. The DNA of the CDR3 is TGTGCCAGCAGCCCCCAAGAGCAGTTCTTC. The whole variable domain, filled in from reference TRBV7-9 and TRBJ2-1, reads DTGVSQNPRHKITKRGQNVTFRCDPISEHNRLYWYRQTLGQGPEFLTYFQNEAQLEKSRLLSDRFSAERPKGSFSTLEIQRTEQGDSAMYLCASSPQEQFFGPGTRLTVL.